A single sample is the source of the 2 T cell receptor beta chains below, sequenced in a study of CXCR3-negative and CXCR3-positive naive CD8 T cells. UMI-tagged TRB cDNA libraries were built via 5' RACE. TCRdb reanalyzed the 5' RACE reads, giving one entry per CDR3 protein sequence and no DNA. In total, the table holds 8,000 or so distinct CDR3 sequences. Sequenced material: naive CXCR3- CD8+ T cells from blood. Specified subset: CD45RO-CCR7+CD27+CD95- naive CD8+ T cells lacking CXCR3 (TNR3-). Every receptor here comes from a human donor in good health. Some clones in this sample may be carry-over from other donors' samples.

The chain recombines TRBV11-2 with TRBJ2-5; the D call from TCRdb, TRBD2, cannot be confirmed without DNA. The CDR3 consists of 15 residues. Per germline, CDR1 SGHAT and CDR2 FQNNGV. This chain's CDR3 is CASSLAGGGWETQYF.

The rearrangement links TRBV2 to TRBJ2-3; the TCRdb D gene call, TRBD1, has no DNA to confirm it. This CDR3 is built from 13 residues. Germline lookup yields CDR1 SNHLY and CDR2 FYNNEI. The CDR3 spells CASIEGSYRTQYF.